This is a list of T cell receptor beta chains from one sample in a study of PD-L1 blockade in urothelial cancer. TCRdb keeps only in-frame clones here, not all; method: immunoSEQ multiplex PCR. Counted here are around 46,000 clones, 88% occurring once; the ten biggest clones make up about 2.6%. The sequences come from PBMCs, collected around atezolizumab (anti-PD-L1) treatment. These receptors were collected from a man aged 60 to 69 with urothelial cancer. Each CDR3 is given with its conserved first and last residue. Fields, in order: clone size, J gene, D gene, CDR3 length, V gene, CDR3 protein, CDR3 DNA. A D gene is named only where the DNA matches it firmly. Rows may omit the clone size; those that give it use once, few, many or a size class.

few TRBJ2-7 NA 15 TRBV28 CASSSSGTSTYEQYF TGTGCCAGCAGTTCCTCCGGGACAAGTACCTACGAGCAGTACTTC
NA TRBJ1-5 TRBD1 14 TRBV19 CASSGTGTNQPQHF TGTGCCAGTAGCGGGACAGGTACCAATCAGCCCCAGCATTTT
NA TRBJ2-7 TRBD2 13 TRBV5-1 CASSPGGAGEQYF TGCGCCAGCAGCCCCGGGGGGGCGGGCGAGCAGTACTTC
NA TRBJ2-3 NA 12 TRBV9 CASSVSADTQYF TGTGCCAGCAGCGTATCTGCAGATACGCAGTATTTT
few TRBJ2-2 NA 16 TRBV19 CASNGRDFKGTGELFF TGTGCCAGTAATGGTAGGGACTTTAAGGGGACCGGGGAGCTGTTTTTT
NA TRBJ2-7 NA 13 TRBV10-2 CASSDRISYEQYF TGCGCCAGCAGTGACAGGATCTCCTACGAGCAGTACTTC
NA TRBJ2-3 TRBD2 15 TRBV4-3 CASSQLADSTDTQYF TGCGCCAGCAGCCAACTAGCGGATAGCACAGATACGCAGTATTTT
NA TRBJ1-2 NA 14 TRBV7-8 CASSSQTVNYGYTF TGTGCCAGCAGCTCCCAGACTGTTAACTATGGCTACACCTTC
NA TRBJ2-1 TRBD2 15 TRBV28 CASSLRGSSYNEQFF TGTGCCAGCAGTTTGCGGGGGAGCTCCTACAATGAGCAGTTCTTC
NA TRBJ2-7 NA 13 TRBV19 CASSMKEGEEQYF TGTGCCAGTAGTATGAAGGAGGGCGAGGAGCAGTACTTC
NA TRBJ2-1 TRBD2 16 TRBV6-5 CASSYNSASGWGEQFF TGTGCCAGCAGTTATAATTCGGCTAGCGGGTGGGGTGAGCAGTTCTTC
NA TRBJ1-2 TRBD1 17 TRBV9 CASSVDALGQGTYGYTF TGTGCCAGCAGCGTGGACGCCCTCGGACAGGGGACCTATGGCTACACCTTC
NA TRBJ2-2 NA 17 TRBV9 CASSVSLPELNTGELFF TGTGCCAGCAGCGTAAGTCTTCCAGAATTGAACACCGGGGAGCTGTTTTTT
NA TRBJ1-2 TRBD1 16 TRBV28 CASSALGTGGNYGYTF TGTGCCAGCAGTGCCCTAGGGACAGGGGGTAACTATGGCTACACCTTC
NA TRBJ2-1 TRBD1 15 TRBV6-5 CASSRQGNVIDEQFF TGTGCCAGCAGTAGACAGGGGAATGTAATCGATGAGCAGTTCTTC
once TRBJ2-3 NA 13 TRBV5-1 CASSFPSTDTQYF TGCGCCAGCAGCTTTCCTAGCACAGATACGCAGTATTTT
NA TRBJ2-3 TRBD2 15 TRBV2 CASGIGGGGTDTQYF TGTGCCAGCGGAATTGGGGGAGGGGGCACAGATACGCAGTATTTT
once TRBJ1-1 TRBD1 15 TRBV6-5 CASRSDRPMNTEAFF TGTGCCAGCAGGTCGGACAGGCCCATGAACACTGAAGCTTTCTTT
NA TRBJ2-3 TRBD2 14 TRBV5-1 CASSEGLAVVTQYF TGCGCCAGCAGCGAGGGACTAGCGGTTGTTACGCAGTATTTT
NA TRBJ2-7 TRBD1 18 TRBV19 CASSIRAGGSQSSYEQYF TGTGCCAGTAGTATAAGGGCAGGGGGCTCCCAGAGCTCCTACGAGCAGTACTTC
NA TRBJ2-3 TRBD2 15 TRBV19 CASSTLLAGTDTQYF TGTGCCAGTAGTACCCTGCTAGCGGGTACAGATACGCAGTATTTT
NA TRBJ2-7 NA 19 TRBV10-3 CAIIILPTPVECLIYEQYF TGTGCCATCATAATTCTTCCTACCCCGGTGGAGTGCCTAATCTACGAGCAGTACTTC
NA TRBJ1-2 NA 12 TRBV9 CASSVENRRYTF TGTGCCAGCAGCGTAGAAAACAGGCGCTACACCTTC
NA TRBJ1-1 TRBD1 15 TRBV11-3 CASSLDGQGNTEAFF TGTGCCAGCAGCTTAGATGGACAGGGGAACACTGAAGCTTTCTTT
NA TRBJ2-3 TRBD1 14 TRBV5-6 CASSTGVGRDTQYF TGTGCCAGCAGCACAGGGGTGGGTAGGGATACGCAGTATTTT
NA TRBJ2-3 TRBD1 15 TRBV7-9 CASSLGQGSTDTQYF TGTGCCAGCAGCTTAGGACAGGGGAGCACAGATACGCAGTATTTT
NA TRBJ2-2 TRBD1 15 TRBV5-1 CASSSGQGYTGELFF TGCGCCAGCAGCTCGGGACAGGGTTACACCGGGGAGCTGTTTTTT